This T cell receptor beta chain was retrieved from a study of blood T cell repertoires in COVID-19. Background on the study: Researchers got acute and convalescent COVID-19 samples from the United States, Italy and Spain.

Original processing notes: Reference gene primers were amplified, and this amplification served to estimate nucleated cell counts. Repertoires were generated with immunoSEQ multiplex PCR, while TCRdb's copy carries only in-frame clones and drops some. V and J calls and clone size come straight from that table; D and trimming were deduced from the DNA. The sample holds 62,000 or so clones, 80% to 90% seen once. Participants were aged about 18 to 95 years, lived in under 25 US areas, and enrolled virtually. Each participant's cohort was designated according to participant-reported clinical history. This CDR3 has 14 amino acids. With 0 bases removed from V and 5 bases from J, the gap between germline ends came to 9 bases. Germline V gene data show CDR1 as SGHRS and CDR2 as YFSETQ.

The chain combines TRBV5-1 with TRBJ1-5; D remains unclear. The sequence came from a woman aged 40 to 49 with acute COVID-19. What was sequenced was PBMCs or T cells enriched from blood (not recorded which). CDR3 in DNA: TGCGCCAGCAGCTTGGGTCTAGATGATCAGCCCCAGCATTTT. It encodes CASSLGLDDQPQHF.